The 31 T cell receptor beta chains presented below share a single source sample, sequenced in a study of memory CD4+ T cells and cytomegalovirus serostatus. The assay was immunoSEQ multiplex PCR, and TCRdb's table has in-frame clones only and misses some. The sample shows 50,000 to 65,000 clones, around three quarters of them seen only once. The sort gate was single viable CD3+CD4+CD8-CD45RO+ cells for memory CD4+ T cells. The sample was memory CD4+ T cells from blood. Source of these receptors: an adult in good health and CMV-seropositive.

The genes are TRBV30 and TRBJ2-3; 12 nucleotides agree with TRBD2. V trimming: 5 bases; J trimming: 6 bases; junction bases outside the gene matches: 9. Looked up from germline, CDR1 is GTSNPN and CDR2 is SVGIG (reference sequence). The CDR3 contains 15 residues. As DNA, the CDR3 is TGTGCCTGGGAACTAGCGGGAGGCGGGGAGGATACGCAGTATTTT. This sequence encodes CAWELAGGGEDTQYF.

The rearrangement uses TRBV7-9 and TRBJ1-1, with a tentative D call TRBD1 (6 bases). This CDR3 region has 17 residues. The V and J ends lost 6 bases and 4 bases respectively, with 24 bases between them. Germline V lookup: CDR1 SEHNR, CDR2 FQNEAQ (reference sequence). The CDR3 reads CASRESGTRTSGTEAFF. CDR3 bases: TGTGCCAGCAGAGAATCCGGGACAAGGACTTCTGGCACTGAAGCTTTCTTT. Combining the CDR3 with reference TRBV7-9 and TRBJ1-1 gives the whole variable domain DTGVSQNPRHKITKRGQNVTFRCDPISEHNRLYWYRQTLGQGPEFLTYFQNEAQLEKSRLLSDRFSAERPKGSFSTLEIQRTEQGDSAMYLCASRESGTRTSGTEAFFGQGTRLTVV.

The CDR3 nucleotides are TGTGCCAGCAACGAGTGGGCGACAGATACGCAGTATTTT. This gives the protein CASNEWATDTQYF. The genes are TRBV14 and TRBJ2-3; D is unresolved. The V gene's germline CDR1 is SGHDN and CDR2 FVKESK. The CDR3 is 13 amino acids. The ends were cut back, 7 bases at V and 3 bases at J, with 11 bases in the middle.

The chain recombines TRBV19 with TRBJ2-1, with 8 bases matching TRBD2. CDR1 is LNHDA, CDR2 SQIVND, per germline (reference sequence). With V trimmed by 8 bases and J by 9 bases, 9 bases remained unmatched. This CDR3 contains 13 residues. The CDR3 DNA sequence: TGTGCCAGTCGCCGCCCGGGGGGGGCTGAGCAGTTCTTC. Translating it yields CASRRPGGAEQFF.

This chain uses TRBV28 with TRBJ1-5; D perhaps matches TRBD1 (6 bases). The germline gives CDR1 MDHEN, CDR2 SYDVKM. V was shortened by 7 bases and J by 1 base, with 11 bases between the two germline ends. The CDR3 has 14 amino acids. Here the CDR3 reads CASNRGQSNQPQHF. The CDR3 DNA sequence: TGTGCCAGCAACCGGGGGCAAAGCAATCAGCCCCAGCATTTT. The variable domain in full, with the rest retrieved from reference TRBV28 and TRBJ1-5, is DVKVTQSSRYLVKRTGEKVFLECVQDMDHENMFWYRQDPGLGLRLIYFSYDVKMKEKGDIPEGYSVSREKKERFSLILESASTNQTSMYLCASNRGQSNQPQHFGDGTRLSIL.

The chain is built from TRBV5-6 and TRBJ2-5; 7 bases agree with TRBD1. V trimming: 2 bases; J trimming: 3 bases; junction bases outside the gene matches: 10. The germline CDR1 and CDR2 sequences are SGHDT and YYEEEE. The CDR3 length is 16 residues. The CDR3 region is CASSLTLGTGEETQYF. The DNA of the CDR3 is TGTGCCAGCAGCTTAACTCTCGGAACAGGGGAAGAGACCCAGTACTTC. The full variable domain, its missing parts supplied by reference TRBV5-6 and TRBJ2-5, is DAGVTQSPTHLIKTRGQQVTLRCSPKSGHDTVSWYQQALGQGPQFIFQYYEEEERQRGNFPDRFSGHQFPNYSSELNVNALLLGDSALYLCASSLTLGTGEETQYFGPGTRLLVL.

The chain joins TRBV28 to TRBJ2-7, with unresolved D. The CDR3 length is 12 residues. The V gene lost 6 bases and the J gene lost 6 bases, with 12 bases spanning the gap. Germline V gene data show CDR1 as MDHEN and CDR2 as SYDVKM. Here the CDR3 reads CASSYIVAEQYF. Written as DNA, the CDR3 is TGTGCCAGCAGCTACATCGTCGCCGAGCAGTACTTC.

The chain has TRBV30 and TRBJ1-1, with D hard to call. With 3 bases removed from V and 11 bases from J, the gap between germline ends came to 16 bases. Germline assignment: CDR1 GTSNPN and CDR2 SVGIG (reference sequence). This CDR3 is 12 amino acids long. The chain's CDR3 is CAWSPMNGRAFF. CDR3 in DNA: TGTGCCTGGAGCCCGATGAATGGTAGGGCTTTCTTT.

The rearrangement uses TRBV2 and TRBJ1-5; TRBD1 might be the D (5 bases). The CDR3 contains 19 residues. CDR1 is SNHLY and CDR2 is FYNNEI in the germline V gene. Trimming removed 5 bases from V and 0 bases from J, with 23 bases in between. As DNA, the CDR3 is TGTGCCAGCAGTAGCTCTGGGGCCGGTAGGCGTTATAGCAATCAGCCCCAGCATTTT. This sequence encodes CASSSSGAGRRYSNQPQHF.

The genes are TRBV7-8 and TRBJ1-1; 8 bases fit TRBD1. Trimming removed 5 bases from V and 7 bases from J; junction bases left unmatched: 6. The CDR3 runs to 13 residues. Germline loops: CDR1 SGHVS, CDR2 FQNEAQ. The CDR3 protein is CASSVDRGLEAFF. CDR3 sequence (DNA): TGTGCCAGCAGCGTCGACAGGGGACTTGAAGCTTTCTTT. The full variable domain, rest sourced from reference TRBV7-8 and TRBJ1-1, is GAGVSQSPRYKVAKRGQDVALRCDPISGHVSLFWYQQALGQGPEFLTYFQNEAQLDKSGLPSDRFFAERPEGSVSTLKIQRTQQEDSAVYLCASSVDRGLEAFFGQGTRLTVV.

This clone was seen only once. This chain uses TRBV29-1 with TRBJ1-2, with TRBD1 as a possible D gene (6 bases). CDR3 size: 14 residues. V gave up 6 bases and J gave up 0 bases, with 14 bases separating them. Germline assignment: CDR1 SQVTM and CDR2 ANQGSEA. The CDR3 sequence is CSVRDTGTNYGYTF. CDR3 sequence (DNA): TGCAGCGTGAGGGACACTGGAACTAACTATGGCTACACCTTC.

The table lists this clone with a few counts. The gene calls are TRBV19 and TRBJ2-6; unclear D gene. Trimming left V 5 bases short and J 3 bases short, with 8 bases between. This CDR3 has 14 residues. CDR1 and CDR2 (germline): LNHDA, SQIVND (reference sequence). CDR3 sequence: CASSSRVGANVLTF. The CDR3 nucleotides read TGTGCCAGTAGTTCACGAGTTGGGGCCAACGTCCTGACTTTC.

The chain recombines TRBV2 with TRBJ2-3; 13 bases are a match to TRBD2. This CDR3 spans 16 amino acids. Unmatched junction bases numbered 5, after V lost 6 bases and J lost 2 bases. CDR1 is SNHLY and CDR2 is FYNNEI in the germline V gene. The CDR3 protein is CASRELAGGLTDTQYF. The CDR3 DNA is TGTGCCAGCAGGGAACTAGCGGGAGGGCTCACAGATACGCAGTATTTT.

The rearrangement links TRBV4-1 to TRBJ2-7; TRBD2 matches 8 bases. Trimming cost V 5 bases and J 4 bases; bases outside gene matches: 13. Germline-derived CDR1 and CDR2 are MGHRA and YSYEKL. The CDR3 length is 16 residues. The CDR3 is CASSVHPTAGVYEQYF. The CDR3 nucleotides read TGCGCCAGCAGCGTCCACCCTACAGCGGGAGTTTACGAGCAGTACTTC.

In regard to this clone: At the DNA level, this CDR3 is encoded by other sequences in the same sample as well. This rearrangement joins TRBV29-1 to TRBJ1-1, with D possibly matching TRBD1 (5 bases). CDR1 is SQVTM and CDR2 is ANQGSEA in the germline V gene. This CDR3 has 12 amino acids. The V end was cut by 4 bases, the J end by 1 base, with 7 bases between. CDR3 in DNA: TGCAGCGTTGGGACACCGAACACTGAAGCTTTCTTT. It yields the protein CSVGTPNTEAFF.

The chain has TRBV6-1 and TRBJ2-1; the D gene is possibly TRBD2 (5 bases). CDR3 length equals 14 residues. Looked up from germline, CDR1 is MNHNS and CDR2 is SASEGT. Between the trimmed V and J ends, which lost 1 base and 6 bases, there was a span of 10 bases. CDR3 DNA sequence: TGTGCCAGCAGTGAAGGGTGGGAGACCAATGAGCAGTTCTTC. Its protein is CASSEGWETNEQFF.

This clone was counted a single time. The chain recombines TRBV19 with TRBJ1-1; D gene ambiguous. Trimming left V 2 bases short and J 0 bases short, with 10 bases between. Per the germline V gene, CDR1 is LNHDA and CDR2 is SQIVND (reference sequence). The CDR3 covers 15 residues. For the CDR3, the DNA is TGTGCCAGTAGTATACGGGTAGCCCTGAACACTGAAGCTTTCTTT. Translated: CASSIRVALNTEAFF.

V is TRBV28 and J is TRBJ2-1; D is possibly TRBD2 (6 bases). Germline assignment: CDR1 MDHEN and CDR2 SYDVKM. The CDR3 extends over 13 amino acids. V lost 5 bases and J lost 6, with 11 bases in between. DNA of the CDR3: TGTGCCAGCAGTGGGGAGGCATTCAATGAGCAGTTCTTC. As protein: CASSGEAFNEQFF.

The rearrangement links TRBV28 to TRBJ2-2; no clear D. The CDR3 is 12 amino acids. Germline V gene sequence: CDR1 MDHEN, CDR2 SYDVKM. V was pared by 3 bases and J by 6 bases, with 5 bases between. CDR3 region: CASSFIAGELFF. The CDR3 DNA is TGTGCCAGCAGTTTTATCGCCGGGGAGCTGTTTTTT.

This clone was seen only once. The rearrangement joins TRBV20-1 to TRBJ2-7; tentatively, D is TRBD2 (6 bases). The CDR3 is 11 residues long. The V and J ends lost 0 bases and 10 bases respectively, with 10 bases between them. The V gene's germline CDR1 is DFQATT and CDR2 SNEGSKA (reference sequence). The CDR3 region is CSARDREIQYF. CDR3 in DNA: TGCAGTGCTAGAGATCGGGAGATTCAGTACTTC.

The chain combines TRBV2 with TRBJ1-5; 9 positions match TRBD1. The CDR3 length is 14 residues. Trimming cost V 4 bases and J 4 bases; bases outside gene matches: 2. Germline-derived CDR1 and CDR2 are SNHLY and FYNNEI. Written as DNA, the CDR3 is TGTGCCAGCAGTGGGGACAGGGAGAATCAGCCCCAGCATTTT. It specifies CASSGDRENQPQHF.

The V and J genes are TRBV2 and TRBJ2-7, with 7 bases fitting TRBD2. The germline gives CDR1 SNHLY, CDR2 FYNNEI. J was trimmed by 0 bases and V by 10 bases; bases with no gene match: 9. The CDR3 extends over 14 amino acids. The CDR3 DNA reads TGTGCCAATTCACGGGAGGCGCTCTCCTACGAGCAGTACGTC. Protein product: CANSREALSYEQYV.

This clone appeared a few times. The chain employs TRBV28 and TRBJ1-2; D is ambiguous. Between the trimmed V and J ends, which lost 5 bases and 4 bases, there was a span of 11 bases. The germline V gene encodes CDR1 MDHEN and CDR2 SYDVKM. The CDR3 is 13 amino acids. As DNA, the CDR3 is TGTGCCAGCAGTGAGAATCCAAGCTATGGCTACACCTTC. Protein sequence: CASSENPSYGYTF.

This clone was seen only a few times. V gene TRBV5-6 combines with J gene TRBJ2-5; D unresolved. The CDR3 length is 12 residues. Trimming shortened V by 1 base and J by 6 bases, and 7 bases separated the two germline ends. Germline CDR1 reads SGHDT; CDR2 reads YYEEEE. CDR3 region: CASSLFVQTQYF. As DNA, the CDR3 is TGTGCCAGCAGCTTGTTCGTTCAGACCCAGTACTTC.

The gene calls are TRBV6-1 and TRBJ2-3; 7 bases match TRBD2. This CDR3 comprises 15 residues. Germline V gene sequence: CDR1 MNHNS, CDR2 SASEGT. Trimming at V came to 5 bases and at J to 4 bases, leaving 9 bases not matched to a gene. CDR3 loop: CASSNRPGGADTQYF. CDR3 coding DNA: TGTGCCAGCAGTAACAGGCCGGGGGGTGCAGATACGCAGTATTTT.

The chain combines TRBV7-2 with TRBJ1-2; D call uncertain. Germline lookup yields CDR1 SGHTA and CDR2 FQGNSA. The ends were cut back, 1 base at V and 3 bases at J, with 15 bases in the middle. This CDR3 has 16 amino acids. The CDR3 sequence is CASSLVWEKQDYGYTF. CDR3 DNA: TGTGCCAGCAGCTTAGTTTGGGAGAAGCAGGACTATGGCTACACCTTC.

The chain uses TRBV10-3 and TRBJ2-1; 8 bases are shared with TRBD2. Germline CDR1 ENHRY, CDR2 SYGVKD. V dropped 7 bases and J dropped 3; count of bases not matched to a gene: 2. The CDR3 totals 13 residues. The DNA for the CDR3 is TGTGCCATCAATAGCGGGGACTACAATGAGCAGTTCTTC. It specifies CAINSGDYNEQFF.

The V call is TRBV7-2, the J call TRBJ2-1; 14 bases are a match to TRBD2. V lost 0 bases to trimming and J lost 15 bases; unmatched junction nucleotides: 4. Germline lookup yields CDR1 SGHTA and CDR2 FQGNSA. The CDR3 totals 14 residues. The CDR3 nucleotides read TGTGCCAGCAGCTTAGCGGGACTAGCGGGAGAATGGTTCTTC. Protein: CASSLAGLAGEWFF.

The J gene is TRBJ2-2, the V gene TRBV28; maybe TRBD1 (5 bases). Germline V gene lookup returns CDR1 MDHEN and CDR2 SYDVKM. The CDR3 contains 14 residues. V lost 8 bases and J 2 bases, leaving 12 bases between the germline ends. This CDR3 reads CASGKGINTGELFF. The CDR3 DNA follows: TGTGCCAGCGGTAAGGGGATCAACACCGGGGAGCTGTTTTTT.

The chain uses TRBV6-5 and TRBJ1-2; 8 nucleotides agree with TRBD1. This CDR3 is 15 amino acids long. Unmatched junction bases numbered 14, after V lost 6 bases and J lost 8 bases. Germline CDR1 MNHEY, CDR2 SVGAGI. CDR3 in amino acids: CASRTQGARSKGYTF. The CDR3 DNA is TGTGCCAGCAGAACCCAGGGGGCGCGCTCAAAGGGCTACACCTTC.

This clone was observed a single time. The rearrangement links TRBV4-2 to TRBJ2-7, with D perhaps TRBD1 (5 bases). The germline gives CDR1 LGHNA, CDR2 YNFKEQ. The CDR3 has 13 residues. V gave up 7 bases and J gave up 2 bases, with 12 bases separating them. Written as DNA, the CDR3 is TGTGCCAGCATGTGGGGCAGCCCCTACGAGCAGTACTTC. This translates into CASMWGSPYEQYF.